The text below deals with one TCR beta chain. Antigen unknown. The sample belongs to a study of CD8 T cells in Susac syndrome. Germline CDR1 DFQATT, CDR2 SNEGSKA (reference sequence). This CDR3 comprises 14 residues. Losses at the gene ends were 6 bases for V and 0 bases for J; bases not matched to a gene: 4. RNA amounts of about 0.5 to 1 ug underwent reverse transcription with random hexamers. It was immunoSEQ multiplex PCR that amplified TCR beta CDR3 across 54 Vbeta and 13 Jbeta. TCRdb reprocessed the immunoSEQ multiplex PCR reads via MiXCR and lists one record per CDR3 protein. Of around 160,000 distinct CDR3 sequences listed, around 94% were seen once; the top ten hold about 0.1%. TCR beta from blood CD8+ and CD4+ T cells was sequenced. Purification of the CD8+ and CD4+ T cells relied on negative isolation, and TEMRA cells underwent FACS enrichment. Study outcomes and limitations: Acknowledgment was made by the study that its TCR sequencing and HLA analysis involved a relatively small number of individuals.

The genes are TRBV20-1 and TRBJ1-2; 10 bases align to TRBD1. The source of this sequence is a human donor with multiple sclerosis. Source material: CD4+ T cells from PBMCs. CDR3 in amino acids: CSAQGTGANYGYTF. CDR3 sequence (DNA): TGCAGTGCCCAGGGGACAGGGGCTAACTATGGCTACACCTTC.